Below are 24 T cell receptor beta chains sequenced from a single sample in a study of shared clonotypes between healthy human individuals. The table came from immunoSEQ multiplex PCR; TCRdb's copy has only in-frame clones and leaves some out. The sample has 2 million to 2.5 million clones, 90% to 95% seen once; the top ten hold roughly 0.13%. The material sequenced was naive CD4+ T cells sorted from blood. Subset in this sample: CD45RA+ positively selected. These receptors all come from a young man in good health.

The gene calls are TRBV5-1 and TRBJ2-1; D ambiguous. V lost 1 base, J lost 2 bases, and 7 bases lay in between. Germline V gene lookup returns CDR1 SGHRS and CDR2 YFSETQ. The CDR3 contains 14 residues. DNA for the CDR3: TGCGCCAGCAGCTTGAGTGGGACCTACAATGAGCAGTTCTTC. Amino acids: CASSLSGTYNEQFF.

V is TRBV7-8 and J is TRBJ1-1; weak D call: TRBD1 (5 bases). Germline V gives CDR1 SGHVS, CDR2 FQNEAQ. The CDR3 spans 13 residues. Trimming pared 6 bases from V and 8 bases from J, leaving 16 bases between. CDR3 DNA sequence: TGTGCCAGCAGTCTAAGGGTGGGGACCGAAGCTTTCTTT. It is translated as CASSLRVGTEAFF.

The gene calls are TRBV29-1 and TRBJ2-4, with D possibly being TRBD1 (6 bases). V dropped 2 bases and J dropped 5 bases, with 13 bases sitting between them. The CDR3 consists of 14 residues. Germline CDR1 SQVTM, CDR2 ANQGSEA. The CDR3 region has the DNA TGCAGCGTTGAAACAAGGGGGAAGGAAAACATTCAGTACTTC. This sequence encodes CSVETRGKENIQYF.

V usage is TRBV12-1 and J usage is TRBJ2-1; the table gives TRBD2 as D, unverified against the DNA. TRBV12-1 corresponds to a pseudogene. The CDR3 loop spans 12 amino acids. The CDR3 nucleotides are TGTGCCAGCAGCTTAACGGGCAATGAGCAGTTCTTC. This translates into CASSLTGNEQFF.

This chain links TRBV21-1 with TRBJ2-7; the DNA was not used to check the table's D call, TRBD1. TRBV21-1 is a known pseudogene. CDR3 length: 16 amino acids. The CDR3 spells CASSKASDRPPYEQYF. CDR3 nucleotides: TGTGCCAGCAGCAAAGCTTCGGACAGACCTCCCTACGAGCAGTACTTC.

Comment on this clone: Within the sample, other DNA sequences also encode this same CDR3. V and J are TRBV5-1 and TRBJ1-2, with unresolved D. The V gene's germline CDR1 is SGHRS and CDR2 YFSETQ. With 0 bases removed from V and 1 base from J, the gap between germline ends came to 10 bases. This CDR3 region has 15 residues. The CDR3 bases are TGCGCCAGCAGCTTGGACGCAGGCCTTAACTATGGCTACACCTTC. Protein product: CASSLDAGLNYGYTF.

This clone was seen once. This chain links TRBV30 with TRBJ1-4; D is possibly TRBD1 (5 bases). V was clipped by 0 bases and J by 3 bases, with 11 bases between them. Germline-derived CDR1 and CDR2 are GTSNPN and SVGIG (reference sequence). This CDR3 has 15 amino acids. The CDR3 loop reads CAWSVRGGANEKLFF. In DNA, the CDR3 is TGTGCCTGGAGTGTACGGGGGGGAGCTAATGAAAAACTGTTTTTT.

The chain's CDR3 is CASSQGLGLTEAFF. The CDR3 DNA reads as TGTGCCAGCTCACAGGGTTTAGGGTTGACTGAAGCTTTCTTT. V and J are TRBV18 and TRBJ1-1; D ambiguous. In germline, CDR1 is KGHSH, CDR2 LQKENI. This CDR3 is 14 amino acids long. V was clipped by 4 bases and J by 5 bases, with 14 bases between them.

V usage is TRBV5-5 and J usage is TRBJ2-6; unclear D gene. The ends were cut back, 4 bases at V and 2 bases at J, with 10 bases in the middle. The CDR3 is 15 amino acids. Germline V gene sequence: CDR1 SGHKS, CDR2 YYEKEE (reference sequence). The CDR3 loop reads CASSHSGAGANVLTF. The CDR3, as DNA: TGTGCCAGCAGCCACTCAGGAGCTGGGGCCAACGTCCTGACTTTC.

The CDR3 loop is CASSLDGLLDTQYF. The CDR3 DNA sequence: TGTGCCAGCAGCTTAGATGGGTTGCTGGATACGCAGTATTTT. The chain is built from TRBV11-2 and TRBJ2-3; no reliable D call. The CDR3 consists of 14 residues. In germline, CDR1 is SGHAT, CDR2 FQNNGV. V gave up 0 bases and J gave up 6 bases, with 10 bases separating them.

The V call is TRBV18, the J call TRBJ1-1, with D possibly matching TRBD1 (5 bases). The length of the CDR3 is 14 residues. Trimming stripped 3 bases from V and 4 bases from J, with 12 bases between. The V gene's germline CDR1 is KGHSH and CDR2 LQKENI. The CDR3 region is CASSPKNGGTEAFF. CDR3 in DNA: TGTGCCAGCTCACCCAAAAACGGGGGCACTGAAGCTTTCTTT. Based on the CDR3 plus reference TRBV18 and TRBJ1-1, the full variable domain is NAGVMQNPRHLVRRRGQEARLRCSPMKGHSHVYWYRQLPEEGLKFMVYLQKENIIDESGMPKERFSAEFPKEGPSILRIQQVVRGDSAAYFCASSPKNGGTEAFFGQGTRLTVV.

This clone was recorded only once. The V and J genes are TRBV9 and TRBJ2-3; the match to TRBD2 covers 7 bases. There are 14 residues in the CDR3. The trim removed 4 bases at V and 10 bases at J, leaving 12 bases unmatched. Germline V lookup: CDR1 SGDLS, CDR2 YYNGEE. CDR3: CASSPGLEVGSQYF. The CDR3 nucleotides are TGTGCCAGCAGCCCTGGACTAGAGGTCGGGTCGCAGTATTTT.

The chain recombines TRBV5-3 with TRBJ2-7; D ambiguous. TRBV5-3 carries the ORF label, with uncertain function. V shed 5 bases and J shed 4 bases, with 7 bases lying between them. This CDR3 is built from 11 residues. The CDR3 region has the DNA TGTGCCAGAAGTCCGGCGTACGAGCAGTACTTC. It encodes CARSPAYEQYF.

This chain uses TRBV9 with TRBJ2-7; a possible D gene is TRBD1 (6 bases). The CDR3 is 14 amino acids. Trimming shortened V by 4 bases and J by 1 base, and 12 bases separated the two germline ends. Germline V gene sequence: CDR1 SGDLS, CDR2 YYNGEE. CDR3 protein: CASSRGQSSYEQYF. The CDR3 coding sequence is TGTGCCAGCAGCCGCGGACAGAGTTCCTACGAGCAGTACTTC.

CDR3 region: CASSPLDRAYGYTF. The DNA for the CDR3 is TGCGCCAGCAGCCCCCTGGACAGGGCCTATGGCTACACCTTC. J is TRBJ1-2 and V is TRBV4-3; 8 bases are shared with TRBD1. Germline-derived CDR1 and CDR2 are LGHNA and YSLEER. V trimming: 4 bases; J trimming: 4 bases; junction bases outside the gene matches: 5. This CDR3 spans 14 amino acids.

V is TRBV6-1 and J is TRBJ1-2, with a weak D call TRBD1 (5 bases). The CDR3 covers 18 residues. Per the germline V gene, CDR1 is MNHNS and CDR2 is SASEGT. V was clipped by 4 bases and J by 4 bases, with 25 bases between them. The CDR3 here is CASSGGRDSQTIGYGYTF. The CDR3, as DNA: TGTGCCAGCAGTGGGGGAAGGGACTCCCAAACGATCGGCTATGGCTACACCTTC.

The V call is TRBV6-6, the J call TRBJ1-1; D unresolved. This CDR3 has 13 amino acids. The V gene's germline CDR1 is MNHNY and CDR2 SVGAGI (reference sequence). V lost 7 bases and J 1 base, leaving 10 bases between the germline ends. This CDR3 reads CASNNRENTEAFF. CDR3 bases: TGTGCCAGCAATAACCGGGAGAACACTGAAGCTTTCTTT.

This chain connects TRBV28 to TRBJ1-1; no firm D call. CDR1 is MDHEN and CDR2 is SYDVKM in the germline V gene. V gave up 8 bases and J gave up 1 base, with 14 bases separating them. The CDR3 length is 14 residues. CDR3 protein: CASPDRLGNTEAFF. The DNA of the CDR3 is TGTGCCAGCCCGGACCGGCTTGGGAACACTGAAGCTTTCTTT.

The chain links TRBV6-6 to TRBJ1-3; D remains unclear. The V end was cut by 6 bases, the J end by 0 bases, with 12 bases between. The CDR3 runs to 15 residues. Germline CDR1 MNHNY, CDR2 SVGAGI (reference sequence). The CDR3 DNA reads as TGTGCCAGCAGCCTCCGGGAGGCCTCTGGAAACACCATATATTTT. This codes for CASSLREASGNTIYF.

The V and J genes are TRBV9 and TRBJ1-6, with D unresolved. The V end lost 4 bases, the J end lost 7 bases, and 3 bases lay between the germline ends. This CDR3 comprises 11 residues. Germline V CDR1 and CDR2: SGDLS, YYNGEE. The DNA of the CDR3 is TGTGCCAGCAGCCGGAATTCACCCCTCCACTTT. Protein: CASSRNSPLHF.

This chain links TRBV5-1 with TRBJ2-5, with D perhaps being TRBD1 or TRBD2 (6 bases each). TRBJ2-7 explains the end of the DNA better; the J call may be wrong. This CDR3 spans 19 amino acids. Germline-derived CDR1 and CDR2 are SGHRS and YFSETQ. The CDR3 bases are TGCGCCAGCAGCTTGTTAGGGGGGAGCTACACGTCAACCTACTACGAGCAGTACTTC. Its protein is CASSLLGGSYTSTYYEQYF.

V usage is TRBV27 and J usage is TRBJ1-6; D is unclear. Germline loops: CDR1 MNHEY, CDR2 SMNVEV (reference sequence). With 1 base removed from V and 9 bases from J, the gap between germline ends came to 19 bases. The CDR3 loop spans 17 amino acids. CDR3 sequence (DNA): TGTGCCAGCAGTTTATTCGAGAGAGGATTCGAGGGTTCACCCCTCCACTTT. This codes for CASSLFERGFEGSPLHF.

The chain links TRBV11-2 to TRBJ2-3; the D is unclear. The V end was cut by 2 bases, the J end by 4 bases, with 7 bases between. CDR1 and CDR2 (germline): SGHAT, FQNNGV. CDR3 length: 13 residues. The CDR3 is CASSLFVPDTQYF. CDR3 DNA sequence: TGTGCCAGCAGCTTATTCGTTCCAGATACGCAGTATTTT.

This chain links TRBV6-6 with TRBJ1-6; possible D gene TRBD1, 5 bases. CDR3 length: 15 amino acids. CDR1 and CDR2 from the germline V gene are MNHNY and SVGAGI (reference sequence). The ends were cut back, 0 bases at V and 9 bases at J, with 12 bases in the middle. CDR3 in amino acids: CASSYSGDEGSPLHF. In DNA, the CDR3 is TGTGCCAGCAGTTACTCGGGGGATGAGGGTTCACCCCTCCACTTT.